The 13 T cell receptor beta chains reported below all come from one sample, sequenced in a study of T-cell reconstitution after alpha-beta-depleted transplantation in children. Unique molecular identifiers were incorporated into the prepared TCRbeta library. In TCRdb, the PCR reads were re-called with MiXCR into one record per CDR3 protein. Of 200,000 to 250,000 distinct CDR3 sequences in the sample, approximately 12% were seen once. The sequencing used PBMCs from the stem cell graft donor, collected from the stem cell graft. These receptors all stem from a human donor who donated a stem cell graft to a child with acute lymphoblastic leukemia.

In this sample, this clonotype turned up many times. The chain has TRBV12-3 or TRBV12-4 and TRBJ2-7, with D perhaps assigned TRBD1 or TRBD2 (5 bases each). Trimming cost V 4 bases and J 5 bases, with 15 bases left between them. There are 14 residues in the CDR3. The CDR3 loop is CASSSGTPVDEQYF. The CDR3 DNA is TGTGCCAGCAGTTCCGGGACCCCCGTGGACGAGCAGTACTTC.

This clonotype has a handful of counts. The chain joins TRBV25-1 to TRBJ2-3, with D possibly being TRBD2 (6 bases). The CDR3 sequence is 13 residues long. Germline CDR1 reads MGHDK; CDR2 reads SYGVNS. V shed 7 bases and J shed 4 bases, with 12 bases lying between them. CDR3 region: CASKYTGADTQYF. Written as DNA, the CDR3 is TGTGCCAGCAAATATACGGGAGCAGATACGCAGTATTTT.

This clonotype was picked up many times. This chain joins TRBV4-2 and TRBJ1-1; D perhaps matches TRBD1 (5 bases). The CDR3 is 16 residues long. V was clipped by 0 bases and J by 6 bases, with 17 bases between them. CDR1 and CDR2 from the germline V gene are LGHNA and YNFKEQ. CDR3 nucleotides: TGTGCCAGCAGCCAAGATCGGGGGACGGGAGATTCTGAAGCTTTCTTT. Protein: CASSQDRGTGDSEAFF.

This clonotype appeared many times. The J gene is TRBJ2-4, the V gene TRBV7-2, with a tentative D call TRBD2 (6 bases). Between the trimmed V and J ends, which lost 2 bases and 7 bases, there was a span of 15 bases. In germline, CDR1 is SGHTA, CDR2 FQGNSA. The CDR3 is 15 residues long. The CDR3 protein is CASSLRGSADNIQYF. CDR3 nucleotides: TGTGCCAGCAGCTTACGGGGGTCTGCGGACAACATTCAGTACTTC.

This clonotype came up once. The rearrangement uses TRBV5-1 and TRBJ1-4; 10 bases agree with TRBD1. The V gene's germline CDR1 is SGHRS and CDR2 YFSETQ. With V trimmed by 4 bases and J by 1 base, 7 bases remained unmatched. The CDR3 spans 17 residues. This CDR3 is CASSNRQGARTNEKLFF. The CDR3 DNA reads TGCGCCAGCAGCAACCGACAGGGGGCAAGAACTAATGAAAAACTGTTTTTT.

This clonotype was seen many times. This chain connects TRBV9 to TRBJ1-1; 10 nucleotides align to TRBD1. V was clipped by 2 bases and J by 1 base; unmatched bases: 8. Germline V gene data show CDR1 as SGDLS and CDR2 as YYNGEE. This CDR3 region has 17 residues. The CDR3 region has the DNA TGTGCCAGCAGCGTGTGGGGACAGGGGCTCCAGAACACTGAAGCTTTCTTT. As protein: CASSVWGQGLQNTEAFF.

This clonotype was seen many times. This chain connects TRBV28 to TRBJ2-1; 15 bases match TRBD2. The length of the CDR3 is 18 residues. With V trimmed by 5 bases and J by 7 bases, 12 bases remained unmatched. CDR1 is MDHEN, CDR2 SYDVKM, per germline. The CDR3 DNA sequence: TGTGCCAGCAGTCGGTGGACTAGCGGGAGGGCCAAGAGGAATGAGCAGTTCTTC. Encoded protein: CASSRWTSGRAKRNEQFF.

Many counts were recorded for this clonotype. The chain joins TRBV7-8 to TRBJ1-4, with no clear D. From germline, CDR1 is SGHVS and CDR2 FQNEAQ. V was clipped by 4 bases and J by 5 bases, with 14 bases between them. The CDR3 contains 15 residues. The CDR3 DNA reads as TGTGCCAGCAGCTCTCCGGAAAGCCGGAATGAAAAACTGTTTTTT. Its translation: CASSSPESRNEKLFF. Full variable domain (remainder filled in from reference TRBV7-8 and TRBJ1-4): GAGVSQSPRYKVAKRGQDVALRCDPISGHVSLFWYQQALGQGPEFLTYFQNEAQLDKSGLPSDRFFAERPEGSVSTLKIQRTQQEDSAVYLCASSSPESRNEKLFFGSGTQLSVL.

This clonotype was observed many times. The chain employs TRBV5-1 and TRBJ1-6; D unclear. There are 13 residues in the CDR3. Germline loops: CDR1 SGHRS, CDR2 YFSETQ. V dropped 4 bases and J dropped 9 bases, with 11 bases sitting between them. In nucleotides, the CDR3 is TGCGCCAGCAGCCCCCAAGGCGGTTCACCCCTCCACTTT. It yields the protein CASSPQGGSPLHF.

Many counts were recorded for this clonotype. J is TRBJ2-1 and V is TRBV28; 11 nucleotides match TRBD1. V shed 4 bases, J shed 6 bases, and the junction held 2 bases outside the gene matches. The CDR3 is 14 residues long. Germline values: CDR1 MDHEN, CDR2 SYDVKM. The CDR3 here is CASSSGTGGNEQFF. The CDR3 coding sequence is TGTGCCAGCAGTTCCGGGACAGGGGGCAATGAGCAGTTCTTC.

This clonotype showed up many times. This rearrangement joins TRBV12-3 or TRBV12-4 to TRBJ2-2; perhaps TRBD1 as D (6 bases). This CDR3 has 15 amino acids. V gave up 7 bases and J gave up 3 bases, with 15 bases separating them. CDR3 coding DNA: TGTGCCAGCAACTCCCTCCAGGGGTACACCGGGGAGCTGTTTTTT. Translated: CASNSLQGYTGELFF.

This clonotype was recorded at least ten times. The J gene is TRBJ1-1, the V gene TRBV18; D is unclear. CDR3 size: 12 residues. Trimming took off 2 bases at V and 8 bases at J, with 9 bases between the two ends. Germline assignment: CDR1 KGHSH and CDR2 LQKENI. CDR3 in amino acids: CASSPNTEEAFF. The CDR3 DNA sequence: TGTGCCAGCTCACCAAACACCGAAGAAGCTTTCTTT.

This clonotype appeared many times. The DNA of the CDR3 is TGTGCCAGCAGCTTGGAACCCGGGGGCACCGGGGAGCTGTTTTTT. It codes for CASSLEPGGTGELFF. V and J are TRBV5-6 and TRBJ2-2; tentative D call: TRBD2 (6 bases). V was trimmed by 0 bases and J by 4 bases, leaving 10 bases between them. The CDR3 is made up of 15 amino acids. CDR1 and CDR2 from the germline V gene are SGHDT and YYEEEE. Based on the CDR3 plus reference TRBV5-6 and TRBJ2-2, the full variable domain is DAGVTQSPTHLIKTRGQQVTLRCSPKSGHDTVSWYQQALGQGPQFIFQYYEEEERQRGNFPDRFSGHQFPNYSSELNVNALLLGDSALYLCASSLEPGGTGELFFGEGSRLTVL.